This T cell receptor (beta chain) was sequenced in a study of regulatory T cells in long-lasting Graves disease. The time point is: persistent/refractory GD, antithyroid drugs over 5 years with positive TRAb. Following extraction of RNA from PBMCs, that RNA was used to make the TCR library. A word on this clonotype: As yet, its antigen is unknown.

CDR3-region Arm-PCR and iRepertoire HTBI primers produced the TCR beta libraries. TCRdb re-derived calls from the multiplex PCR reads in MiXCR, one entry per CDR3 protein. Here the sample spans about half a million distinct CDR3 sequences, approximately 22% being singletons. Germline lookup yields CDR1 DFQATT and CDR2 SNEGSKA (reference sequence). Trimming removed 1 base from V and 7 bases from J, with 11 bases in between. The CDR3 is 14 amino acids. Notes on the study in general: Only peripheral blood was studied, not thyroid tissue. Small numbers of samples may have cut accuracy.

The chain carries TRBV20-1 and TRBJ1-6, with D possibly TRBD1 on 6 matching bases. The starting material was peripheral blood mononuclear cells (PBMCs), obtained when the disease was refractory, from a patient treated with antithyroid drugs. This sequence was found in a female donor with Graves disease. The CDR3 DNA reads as TGCAGTGCTAGAGCTTGGCAGGGGAATTCACCCCTCCACTTT. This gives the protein CSARAWQGNSPLHF.